This TCR beta chain was captured in a study of T cell responses to AZD1222 COVID-19 vaccine. Study summary: Pooled together were second doses at about 4 or about 12 weeks. Overall study results and limits: Without day 14 samples, only post-peak T cell repertoires were studied. Baseline seropositivity characterized only six AZD1222 recipients.

Sequencing was performed with immunoSEQ multiplex PCR; in TCRdb, only in-frame clones are kept and a portion is missing. The sample lists just under 95,000 clones, 80% to 90% occurring once. This CDR3 is built from 12 residues. Trimming left V 6 bases short and J 7 bases short, with 12 bases between. A word on this clone: Antigen: not known.

The clonotype comes from an adult in good health. Sequencing was performed on peripheral blood, taken on day 0 of AZD1222 vaccination. J is TRBJ1-1 and V is TRBV12-3 or TRBV12-4, with no clear D. CDR3 region: CASSYIRGEAFF. CDR3 in DNA: TGTGCCAGCAGCTATATCCGGGGTGAAGCTTTCTTT.